This is a list of T cell receptor beta chains from one sample in a study of cytomegalovirus exposure and HLA in healthy donors. The method was immunoSEQ multiplex PCR; TCRdb's version includes in-frame clones alone and lacks a portion of them. The data hold about 180,000 clones, with over 65% observed a single time. Sequenced sample: PBMCs. Every receptor here comes from a man between 60 and 75 years old in good health and CMV-seronegative. The CDR3 runs from the conserved cysteine through the conserved F or W.

length	V	J	CDR3
15	TRBV5-5	TRBJ2-7	CASSNTGLDLYEQYF
14	TRBV29-1	TRBJ2-3	CSVAPGLATDTQYF
14	TRBV7-9	TRBJ2-5	CASSSGGTEETQYF
14	TRBV28	TRBJ1-1	CASRSTGGGTEAFF
13	TRBV7-9	TRBJ1-1	CASSFLAPNEAFF
14	TRBV29-1	TRBJ1-1	CSVTPGTEGTEAFF
15	TRBV27	TRBJ1-1	CASSLSRTGITEAFF
14	TRBV6-1	TRBJ2-2	CASKRTGNTGELFF
14	TRBV6-5	TRBJ2-1	CASSRRTGQGIQFF
14	TRBV7-9	TRBJ1-2	CASSPGQGINGYTF
13	TRBV30	.	CAWSPGTGGEQYF
16	TRBV6-5	TRBJ1-2	CASSYSLTGQRVGYTF
15	TRBV18	TRBJ2-3	CASSRDRLPTDTQYF
13	TRBV28	TRBJ1-1	CASKDRRYLEAFF
14	TRBV6-5	TRBJ1-3	CASSYGGLRNTIYF
15	TRBV7-8	TRBJ2-2	CASSPGLAAAGELFF
15	TRBV7-9	TRBJ1-2	CASSLTGDHLDGYTF
14	TRBV5-1	TRBJ1-5	CASSLGREGQPQHF